The rows below give T cell receptor beta chains drawn from one sample of a study of cytomegalovirus exposure and HLA in healthy donors. Repertoires were generated with immunoSEQ multiplex PCR, while TCRdb's copy carries only in-frame clones and drops some. The sample has 330,000 or so clones, approximately 90% seen once. Sequenced material: PBMCs. Receptors were obtained from a young woman in good health and CMV-seronegative. The CDR3 runs from the conserved cysteine through the conserved F or W. The D gene is left open where the match is weak. Part of the rows lack a size; the others show once, few, many or a class for expanded clones.

v_gene: TRBV6-1
abundance: -
j_gene: TRBJ2-2
d_gene: TRBD2
CDR3aa: CASSPSGRNTGELFF
CDR3nt: TGTGCCAGCTCTCCTAGCGGGAGGAACACCGGGGAGCTGTTTTTT

v_gene: TRBV27
abundance: -
j_gene: TRBJ1-2
d_gene: -
CDR3aa: CASSFINSPNYGYTF
CDR3nt: TGTGCCAGCAGTTTTATAAACAGTCCTAACTATGGCTACACCTTC

v_gene: TRBV7-3
abundance: -
j_gene: TRBJ2-7
d_gene: TRBD2
CDR3aa: CASSLRASGIGSSEQYF
CDR3nt: TGTGCCAGCAGCTTAAGGGCTAGCGGGATCGGGTCGAGCGAGCAGTACTTC

v_gene: TRBV5-1
abundance: once
j_gene: TRBJ1-5
d_gene: TRBD1
CDR3aa: CASSPGQGIQPQHF
CDR3nt: TGCGCCAGCAGTCCGGGACAGGGGATTCAGCCCCAGCATTTT

v_gene: TRBV7-2
abundance: -
j_gene: TRBJ1-5
d_gene: -
CDR3aa: CASSLYGDTRLGNQPQHF
CDR3nt: TGTGCCAGCAGCTTATACGGGGACACCCGTCTCGGCAATCAGCCCCAGCATTTT

v_gene: TRBV6-5
abundance: -
j_gene: TRBJ1-1
d_gene: -
CDR3aa: CASSPWEQGGTEAFF
CDR3nt: TGTGCCAGCAGTCCCTGGGAACAGGGTGGCACTGAAGCTTTCTTT

v_gene: TRBV5-1
abundance: -
j_gene: TRBJ2-2
d_gene: -
CDR3aa: CASSLAGDGAGELFF
CDR3nt: TGCGCCAGCAGCTTGGCAGGAGACGGGGCCGGGGAGCTGTTTTTT

v_gene: TRBV27
abundance: -
j_gene: TRBJ2-5
d_gene: TRBD2
CDR3aa: CASSPRRRGETQYF
CDR3nt: TGTGCCAGCAGTCCAAGACGGCGGGGGGAGACCCAGTACTTC

v_gene: TRBV18
abundance: -
j_gene: TRBJ2-5
d_gene: TRBD1
CDR3aa: CASSPLAQGQGQANSQETQYF
CDR3nt: TGTGCCAGCTCACCACTCGCGCAGGGACAGGGGCAAGCTAATTCACAAGAGACCCAGTACTTC

v_gene: TRBV4-1
abundance: -
j_gene: TRBJ1-5
d_gene: -
CDR3aa: CASSLGGFNQPQHF
CDR3nt: TGCGCCAGCAGCCTAGGGGGTTTCAATCAGCCCCAGCATTTT

v_gene: TRBV13
abundance: -
j_gene: TRBJ2-7
d_gene: -
CDR3aa: CASSALRGGEQYF
CDR3nt: TGTGCCAGCAGCGCGCTCAGGGGTGGCGAGCAGTACTTC

v_gene: TRBV25-1
abundance: -
j_gene: TRBJ2-3
d_gene: TRBD1
CDR3aa: CASRQTGTGAFTDTQYF
CDR3nt: TGTGCCAGCAGACAAACCGGGACAGGGGCTTTTACAGATACGCAGTATTTT

v_gene: TRBV27
abundance: -
j_gene: TRBJ1-5
d_gene: TRBD1
CDR3aa: CASSSGGPNQPQHF
CDR3nt: TGTGCCAGCAGCTCAGGGGGCCCCAATCAGCCCCAGCATTTT

v_gene: TRBV6-1
abundance: -
j_gene: TRBJ2-5
d_gene: TRBD1
CDR3aa: CASRGDRVVETQYF
CDR3nt: TGTGCCAGCAGAGGGGACAGGGTAGTGGAGACCCAGTACTTC

v_gene: TRBV15
abundance: -
j_gene: TRBJ1-2
d_gene: TRBD1
CDR3aa: CATSPGTGLLFDGYTF
CDR3nt: TGTGCCACCAGTCCCGGGACAGGGCTCCTTTTTGATGGCTACACCTTC

v_gene: TRBV30
abundance: -
j_gene: TRBJ2-1
d_gene: -
CDR3aa: CAWSTAFNEQFF
CDR3nt: TGTGCCTGGAGTACCGCGTTCAATGAGCAGTTCTTC

v_gene: TRBV4-3
abundance: -
j_gene: TRBJ1-1
d_gene: -
CDR3aa: CASSQSNTEAFF
CDR3nt: TGCGCCAGCAGCCAATCTAACACTGAAGCTTTCTTT

v_gene: TRBV30
abundance: -
j_gene: TRBJ2-7
d_gene: -
CDR3aa: CACDRDNYEQYF
CDR3nt: TGTGCCTGCGACCGGGACAACTACGAGCAGTACTTC

v_gene: TRBV7-8
abundance: -
j_gene: TRBJ2-3
d_gene: TRBD2
CDR3aa: CASSPNTRLGLAGSTDTQYF
CDR3nt: TGTGCCAGCAGCCCGAACACCCGATTGGGACTAGCGGGGAGCACAGATACGCAGTATTTT

v_gene: TRBV6-5
abundance: -
j_gene: TRBJ1-2
d_gene: TRBD1
CDR3aa: CASSRTGAEGYTF
CDR3nt: TGTGCCAGCAGTAGGACAGGGGCGGAAGGCTACACCTTC

v_gene: TRBV5-6
abundance: -
j_gene: TRBJ1-4
d_gene: -
CDR3aa: CASSLGASELFF
CDR3nt: TGTGCCAGCAGCTTGGGGGCGAGTGAACTGTTTTTT

v_gene: TRBV27
abundance: -
j_gene: TRBJ2-1
d_gene: -
CDR3aa: CASSSDLASYNEQFF
CDR3nt: TGTGCCAGCAGTTCAGACTTAGCCTCCTACAATGAGCAGTTCTTC

v_gene: TRBV7-2
abundance: once
j_gene: TRBJ1-5
d_gene: -
CDR3aa: CASSSQENQPQHF
CDR3nt: TGTGCCAGCAGCTCCCAGGAAAATCAGCCCCAGCATTTT

v_gene: TRBV5-4
abundance: -
j_gene: TRBJ1-1
d_gene: TRBD1
CDR3aa: CASSPGTVGDTEAFF
CDR3nt: TGTGCCAGCAGCCCGGGGACAGTAGGTGACACTGAAGCTTTCTTT

v_gene: TRBV7-7
abundance: -
j_gene: TRBJ2-3
d_gene: -
CDR3aa: CASSQSAAVSDTQYF
CDR3nt: TGTGCTAGCAGCCAGTCAGCGGCGGTCAGTGATACGCAGTATTTT

v_gene: TRBV4-1
abundance: -
j_gene: TRBJ1-2
d_gene: -
CDR3aa: CASSQTPSQYSYGYTF
CDR3nt: TGCGCCAGCAGCCAAACCCCGTCGCAGTATTCCTATGGCTACACCTTC

v_gene: TRBV27
abundance: -
j_gene: TRBJ1-1
d_gene: -
CDR3aa: CASGQNRDGNTEAFF
CDR3nt: TGTGCCAGCGGCCAAAACAGGGACGGGAACACTGAAGCTTTCTTT

v_gene: TRBV4-3
abundance: -
j_gene: TRBJ1-2
d_gene: -
CDR3aa: CASSPNSPSRVGRGYTF
CDR3nt: TGCGCCAGCAGCCCCAATTCCCCCTCCAGGGTCGGTAGGGGCTACACCTTC

v_gene: TRBV7-2
abundance: -
j_gene: TRBJ1-5
d_gene: TRBD1
CDR3aa: CASSFGTGVGQPQHF
CDR3nt: TGTGCCAGCAGCTTCGGGACAGGGGTCGGCCAGCCCCAGCATTTT

v_gene: TRBV28
abundance: -
j_gene: TRBJ2-2
d_gene: -
CDR3aa: CASGPGTGNTGELFF
CDR3nt: TGTGCCAGCGGTCCCGGAACAGGGAACACCGGGGAGCTGTTTTTT

v_gene: TRBV6-1
abundance: -
j_gene: TRBJ2-3
d_gene: TRBD2
CDR3aa: CASSGGSGTDTQYF
CDR3nt: TGTGCCAGCAGTGGCGGGAGTGGGACAGATACGCAGTATTTT

v_gene: TRBV4-3
abundance: -
j_gene: TRBJ2-7
d_gene: TRBD2
CDR3aa: CASSQGSAGGEQYF
CDR3nt: TGCGCCAGCAGCCAAGGATCGGCGGGAGGCGAGCAGTACTTC